Reported below is one T cell receptor beta chain. This clonotype was observed at least ten times. The antigen it recognizes is unknown. No much larger clonotype is one base removed from it; base qualities were not supplied. These data come from a study of identical twins (dated by TCRdb to about 2016). Looking at the study overall: To test whether fetal clonotypes persist, this study deep-sequenced TCR alpha and beta repertoires from monozygotic twins, from unrelated adults of various ages, and from cord blood. To rule out contamination, replicate twin experiments were performed at different times with different library preparation protocols.

Points the paper makes about the study in general: Abundant cord blood beta clonotypes carried fewer insertions; young adult naive repertoires showed a weaker similar trend, while memory repertoires showed none. Compared with coincidental sharing between unrelated individuals, an excess of low generation-probability sequences was observed among out-of-frame TCR alpha sequences shared between twins. In monozygotic twins, out-of-frame TCR alpha sharing was systematically underestimated by recombination models, although the models agreed with sharing between unrelated individuals. Zero-insertion analyses could be partly confounded by invariant T cells such as MAIT and iNKT, although diverse VJ usage argued against such confounding for most clonotypes. In beta out-of-frame sequences, excess twin sharing was weaker, because having fewer shared sequences lowered the signal-to-noise ratio. Conclusions relied on cross-sectional statistical analysis, since the same donors could not be followed over many years.

The library was built by means of 5' RACE. Sequencing used an Illumina HiSeq 2000. Template switching introduced a universal primer binding site; the final cDNA contained a unique molecular identifier, enabling accurate counting of TCR cDNA molecules. First-strand cDNA for TCR alpha and beta chains was synthesized from specific primers in the conserved constant-segment region. Each cDNA library was double barcoded, with a SMART-Mk sample barcode plus Illumina barcodes, to control for contamination. TruSeq adapter sequences along with Illumina sample barcodes were introduced in two successive PCR steps. Sequencing of the TCR alpha and beta cDNA libraries was done on the Illumina HiSeq platform using custom primers. The paper's processing steps were these. Raw reads were processed with MiGEC to extract unique molecular identifiers, and MiXCR was used to determine CDR3 positions. Recombination models were inferred per individual with the repgenHMM and IGoR tools using an EM algorithm. Shared clonotypes were analyzed with the tcR package in R, and sharing was normalized by the product of cloneset sizes. Out-of-frame nonproductive sequences were analyzed to study raw recombination free of thymic and clonal selection effects. Using fastp at Q25 and MiXCR, TCRdb reprocessed the public reads and kept productive beta chains. Duplicate CDR3 protein sequences are folded into a single record with the most common DNA and genes. What appears here as the V and J calls and clone size reflects TCRdb's work, not the paper's. The sample data list under 350,000 distinct CDR3 sequences, and just under 9.5% of these were observed just once. About 7.1% of the sample is taken by the ten largest.

V and J are trimmed by 5 bases and 6 bases, and the gene matches miss 6 bases of the junction. Measured from the cysteine to the phenylalanine, the CDR3 is 14 residues long. Of the read, only the CDR3 DNA is kept; its 42 bases are in frame from base 1. CDR1 and CDR2 were assigned from the germline V gene as MNHEY and SVGEGT. All donors were healthy Caucasians. Three pairs of female monozygotic twins, all aged roughly 18 to 29 years, made up the twin cohort. Positive isolation kits from Invitrogen were used to isolate CD4+ and CD8+ T cell populations. The sample was also linked to a second study, of yellow fever vaccine responses in identical twins. According to the second study: The authors reported that the T cell response to vaccination in identical twins appeared partly convergent and partly personalized. In identical twins, the study followed T cell clones that responded to the vaccine with precision.

This clonotype originated in a woman younger than 35 in good health. Sequencing was done on a sample of CD8+ T cells sorted from blood. Here the chain combines TRBV6-2 or TRBV6-3 and TRBJ2-1; the junction holds 8 bases that match TRBD1. The DNA is TGTGCCAGCAGTGAGGCAGGGGGCATCAATGAGCAGTTCTTC. This gives the protein CASSEAGGINEQFF.